Listed here are 7 T cell receptor beta chains from one sample, sequenced in a study of blood T cell repertoires in COVID-19. Using immunoSEQ multiplex PCR, the repertoire was profiled, and TCRdb retains in-frame clones only, with some absent. The top ten hold about 4% of the sample, which has more than 250,000 clones, 86% seen once. The sequenced material came from peripheral blood. These receptors originate from a man between 18 and 29 years old with active or convalescent COVID-19.

The J gene is TRBJ2-5, the V gene TRBV5-6, with TRBD2 matching 7 bases. This CDR3 comprises 15 residues. The germline V gene has CDR1 SGHDT and CDR2 YYEEEE. With 0 bases clipped from V and 4 bases from J, the junction kept 6 bases outside the gene matches. The CDR3: CASSLVSGLIETQYF. CDR3 bases: TGTGCCAGCAGCTTGGTGTCGGGACTAATAGAGACCCAGTACTTC.

This clone has only a few counts. V usage is TRBV7-9 and J usage is TRBJ2-2; 12 nucleotides match TRBD2. Germline values: CDR1 SEHNR, CDR2 FQNEAQ (reference sequence). The CDR3 consists of 16 residues. After removal of 6 bases from V and 2 bases from J, the junction contained 4 bases not matched to a gene. The CDR3 loop is CASSSSGRGNTGELFF. As DNA, the CDR3 is TGTGCCAGCAGTTCTAGCGGGAGGGGCAACACCGGGGAGCTGTTTTTT.

This clone occurred once. The V gene is TRBV19, the J gene TRBJ2-1, with 10 bases identical to TRBD1. This CDR3 has 14 amino acids. Per germline, CDR1 LNHDA and CDR2 SQIVND (reference sequence). The V segment lost 11 bases and the J segment 2 bases; nucleotides outside the gene matches: 6. In DNA form, the CDR3 reads TGTGCCTCGGGGGGGACAGGGGCCTACAATGAGCAGTTCTTC. Its translation: CASGGTGAYNEQFF.

This sequence joins TRBV15 and TRBJ2-1; D call uncertain. The CDR3 loop spans 14 amino acids. The germline V gene encodes CDR1 LNHNV and CDR2 YYDKDF (reference sequence). Trimming removed 5 bases at V and 3 bases at J, with 11 bases between. Written as DNA, the CDR3 is TGTGCCACCAGCGCCTCTGAGTTCTACAATGAGCAGTTCTTC. It yields the protein CATSASEFYNEQFF.

The count of this clone is one. This chain joins TRBV5-6 and TRBJ1-2; D uncertain. This CDR3 contains 12 residues. CDR1 is SGHDT and CDR2 is YYEEEE in the germline V gene. Trimming pared 4 bases from V and 5 bases from J, leaving 9 bases between. The DNA of the CDR3 is TGTGCCAGCAGCCCGGGTGCTTATGGCTACACCTTC. It yields the protein CASSPGAYGYTF.

The chain is built from TRBV10-1 and TRBJ2-6; a weak D match, TRBD2 (5 bases). This CDR3 contains 16 residues. The germline gives CDR1 WNHNN, CDR2 SYGVQD (reference sequence). The V and J ends lost 4 bases and 4 bases respectively, with 14 bases between them. Here the CDR3 DNA reads TGCGCCAGCAGTGCCTCCACCGGGGAAGGGGCCAACGTCCTGACTTTC. It translates to CASSASTGEGANVLTF.

This sequence joins TRBV9 and TRBJ1-6; unclear D gene. Germline CDR1 is SGDLS and CDR2 is YYNGEE. CDR3 length: 14 amino acids. V lost 0 bases, J lost 12 bases, and 13 bases lay in between. The CDR3 DNA reads TGTGCCAGCAGCGTAGCACTAGGAAAGGGACCCCTCCACTTT. This codes for CASSVALGKGPLHF.